Following are 8 T cell receptor beta chains from one sample sequenced in a study of T cell responses to AZD1222 COVID-19 vaccine (dated by TCRdb to about 2021). Interpreted using the paper, the time point label stands for: baseline before first vaccination. Library preparation was by the immunoSEQ multiplex PCR assay. In its TCRdb copy, this immuneACCESS table keeps in-frame sequences only and misses some clones. Where compared with another copy, unresolved V genes explain less than half of these, and the others have no known cause. This sample lists 90,000 to 120,000 clones; roughly 92% were detected once. The top ten clonotypes cover about 5% of the sample. Material: peripheral blood, obtained on day 0 of AZD1222 vaccination. Receptor source: an adult in good health.

The rearrangement links TRBV5-1 to TRBJ2-1, with 8 bases fitting TRBD2. The CDR3 totals 15 residues. Germline CDR1 and CDR2: SGHRS and YFSETQ. V lost 0 bases to trimming and J lost 7 bases; unmatched junction nucleotides: 6. CDR3 bases: TGCGCCAGCAGCTTGGGACTAACGGGAGGGAATGAGCAGTTCTTC. Translated: CASSLGLTGGNEQFF.

The genes are TRBV19 and TRBJ1-4; D remains unclear. V gave up 5 bases and J gave up 7 bases, with 5 bases separating them. The CDR3 sequence is 11 residues long. Germline CDR1 and CDR2: LNHDA and SQIVND (reference sequence). In DNA form, the CDR3 reads TGTGCCAGTAGTCCATTTGAAAAACTGTTTTTT. Translated, it gives CASSPFEKLFF.

The chain uses TRBV6-2 or TRBV6-3 and TRBJ2-7; 7 nucleotides agree with TRBD2. The CDR3 length is 15 residues. Germline loops: CDR1 MNHEY, CDR2 SVGEGT. V lost 2 bases and J lost 5; bases outside the gene matches: 9. CDR3 amino acids: CASSYLADVLNEQYF. The CDR3 region has the DNA TGTGCCAGCAGTTACCTAGCGGACGTGCTTAACGAGCAGTACTTC.

The V call is TRBV15, the J call TRBJ2-7, with 7 bases matching TRBD1. Unmatched junction bases numbered 14, after V lost 4 bases and J lost 5 bases. CDR3 length: 16 amino acids. CDR1 and CDR2 from the germline V gene are LNHNV and YYDKDF (reference sequence). CDR3 in amino acids: CATSTLNSPTGDEQYF. The DNA for the CDR3 is TGTGCCACCAGCACCCTCAATAGTCCTACAGGGGACGAGCAGTACTTC.

This chain links TRBV14 with TRBJ1-1, with unresolved D. V lost 0 bases, J lost 0 bases, and 5 bases lay in between. The V gene's germline CDR1 is SGHDN and CDR2 FVKESK. The CDR3 contains 14 residues. This CDR3 is CASSQDRLNTEAFF. The CDR3 DNA sequence: TGTGCCAGCAGCCAAGACAGATTGAACACTGAAGCTTTCTTT.

The CDR3 nucleotides are TGTGCCAGCAGCCAGGACAGACCAGCAACTGAAAAACTGTTTTTT. Protein sequence: CASSQDRPATEKLFF. The genes are TRBV28 and TRBJ1-4, with D possibly matching TRBD1 (6 bases). Germline values: CDR1 MDHEN, CDR2 SYDVKM. V shed 6 bases and J shed 7 bases, with 18 bases lying between them. This CDR3 contains 15 residues. The whole variable domain, filled in from reference TRBV28 and TRBJ1-4, reads DVKVTQSSRYLVKRTGEKVFLECVQDMDHENMFWYRQDPGLGLRLIYFSYDVKMKEKGDIPEGYSVSREKKERFSLILESASTNQTSMYLCASSQDRPATEKLFFGSGTQLSVL.

V and J are TRBV7-9 and TRBJ2-1; unclear D gene. The CDR3 spans 14 residues. Per the germline V gene, CDR1 is SEHNR and CDR2 is FQNEAQ (reference sequence). V lost 0 bases to trimming and J lost 7 bases, with 10 bases between them. CDR3 region: CASSLALAANEQFF. CDR3 in DNA: TGTGCCAGCAGCTTAGCGCTGGCAGCGAATGAGCAGTTCTTC.

V and J are TRBV28 and TRBJ2-3; 10 bases map to TRBD2. The germline CDR1 and CDR2 sequences are MDHEN and SYDVKM. This CDR3 is 17 amino acids long. V dropped 8 bases and J dropped 3; count of bases not matched to a gene: 14. CDR3 in amino acids: CASSLAGEPFGTDTQYF. The CDR3 coding sequence is TGTGCCAGCTCGCTAGCGGGAGAGCCCTTTGGTACAGATACGCAGTATTTT. The full variable domain, rest sourced from reference TRBV28 and TRBJ2-3, is DVKVTQSSRYLVKRTGEKVFLECVQDMDHENMFWYRQDPGLGLRLIYFSYDVKMKEKGDIPEGYSVSREKKERFSLILESASTNQTSMYLCASSLAGEPFGTDTQYFGPGTRLTVL.